This T cell receptor (beta chain) emerged from a study of tumor and adjacent non-tumor tissue in lung cancer. There are 14 residues in the CDR3. CDR1 and CDR2 from the germline V gene are SGHAT and FQNNGV. Trimming took off 5 bases at V and 5 bases at J, with 16 bases between the two ends. The library came from three nested PCR rounds adapted from ARM-PCR protocols. TCRdb fed the multiplex PCR reads into MiXCR, producing one record per CDR3 protein. The sample records more than 55,000 distinct CDR3 sequences, around 61% being singletons. This sample's RNA came from whole unsorted tissue. The normal lung tissue was taken more than 3 cm from the tumor edge.

The chain has TRBV11-2 and TRBJ2-7; D call uncertain. Sequencing was carried out using distant non-tumor lung tissue. This clonotype was obtained from a man aged 65 to 79 with non-small cell lung cancer. DNA of the CDR3: TGTGCCAGCAGCCCCCACACAGTAAGGGACGAGCAGTACTTC. It specifies CASSPHTVRDEQYF.